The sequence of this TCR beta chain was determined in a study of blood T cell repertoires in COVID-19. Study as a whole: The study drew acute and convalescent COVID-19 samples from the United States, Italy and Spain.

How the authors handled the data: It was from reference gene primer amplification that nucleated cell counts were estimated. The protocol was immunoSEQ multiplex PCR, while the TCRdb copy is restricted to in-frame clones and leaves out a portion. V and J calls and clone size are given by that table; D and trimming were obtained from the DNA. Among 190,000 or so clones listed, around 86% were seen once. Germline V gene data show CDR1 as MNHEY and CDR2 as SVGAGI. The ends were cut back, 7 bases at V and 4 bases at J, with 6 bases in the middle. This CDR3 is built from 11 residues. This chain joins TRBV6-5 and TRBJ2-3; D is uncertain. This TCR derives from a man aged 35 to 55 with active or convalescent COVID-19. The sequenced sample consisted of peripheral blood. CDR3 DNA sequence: TGTGCCAGCAACTTCGCAGATACGCAGTATTTT. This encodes CASNFADTQYF.